This entry features one T cell receptor beta chain sequence. Its antigen is currently unknown. V lost 5 bases and J 9 bases, leaving 11 bases between the germline ends. The CDR3 spans 12 residues. The germline V gene has CDR1 SEHNR and CDR2 FQNEAQ (reference sequence). The data derive from a study of identical twins. Findings and caveats of the study: Surplus twin overlap in beta out-of-frame sequences was less pronounced. Invariant T cells like MAIT and iNKT could partly confound the zero-insertion analyses. Reduced insertions were recorded for abundant cord blood beta clonotypes, with no such pattern in memory repertoires.

TCRdb reanalysed the 5' RACE reads using MiXCR and keeps one entry per CDR3 protein. Here the sample spans roughly 350,000 distinct CDR3 sequences, over 9% being singletons. These data also featured in a second study, about yellow fever vaccine responses in identical twins. That paper states: Twins' T cell vaccine responses reportedly looked partly convergent, partly personalized.

The TCR originated in a woman aged 18-29 years in good health. The sequencing input was CD8+ T cells sorted from blood. V gene TRBV7-9 combines with J gene TRBJ2-1, with unresolved D. Written as DNA, the CDR3 is TGTGCCAGCAGCCCCTCGGTCGGTGAGCAGTTCTTC. This sequence encodes CASSPSVGEQFF.